These 30 T cell receptor beta chains share one sample of origin, sequenced in a study of T cell changes during pregnancy in multiple sclerosis. Only in-frame clones appear in the TCRdb table, and some are missing; sequencing was by immunoSEQ multiplex PCR. Seen here are about 57,000 clones, around 94% observed once, and the top ten hold 0.35% to 0.4%. The specimen comprised CD4+ T cells from peripheral blood mononuclear cells, sampled before pregnancy. These receptors were taken from a female donor with multiple sclerosis, enrolled in a pregnancy study.

The rearrangement joins TRBV6-1 to TRBJ1-2; 10 bases align to TRBD1. Germline V gene data show CDR1 as MNHNS and CDR2 as SASEGT. Trimming removed 3 bases from V and 12 bases from J; junction bases left unmatched: 10. This CDR3 has 14 residues. The CDR3 loop reads CASSEPGTGEVHTF. In DNA form, the CDR3 reads TGTGCCAGCAGTGAGCCCGGGACAGGGGAGGTGCACACCTTC.

The chain carries TRBV5-1 and TRBJ2-1, with 7 bases identical to TRBD2. V gave up 0 bases and J gave up 1 base; unmatched junction bases: 4. Germline V gene lookup returns CDR1 SGHRS and CDR2 YFSETQ. The CDR3 has 16 residues. CDR3 protein: CASSLVAGGSYNEQFF. DNA for the CDR3: TGCGCCAGCAGCTTGGTAGCGGGCGGTTCCTACAATGAGCAGTTCTTC. Full variable domain (missing parts from reference TRBV5-1 and TRBJ2-1): KAGVTQTPRYLIKTRGQQVTLSCSPISGHRSVSWYQQTPGQGLQFLFEYFSETQRNKGNFPGRFSGRQFSNSRSEMNVSTLELGDSALYLCASSLVAGGSYNEQFFGPGTRLTVL.

For the CDR3, the DNA is TGTGCCAGCGGGGACCAGGGGGCAATGGGCAATCAGCCCCAGCATTTT. This codes for CASGDQGAMGNQPQHF. The chain carries TRBV7-2 and TRBJ1-5; TRBD1 matches 8 bases. V lost 8 bases and J lost 2; bases outside the gene matches: 11. The CDR3 is made up of 16 amino acids. Germline values: CDR1 SGHTA, CDR2 FQGNSA.

The chain joins TRBV30 to TRBJ1-2, with D perhaps TRBD1 (5 bases). The germline V and J ends were trimmed by 0 bases and 6 bases, with 20 bases remaining between them. The CDR3 sequence is 16 residues long. CDR1 is GTSNPN and CDR2 is SVGIG in the germline V gene (reference sequence). The CDR3 sequence is CAWSVRATLIRHGYTF. CDR3 nucleotide sequence: TGTGCCTGGAGTGTCAGGGCTACCTTAATACGTCATGGCTACACCTTC.

This clone was counted only a few times. The chain joins TRBV5-4 to TRBJ2-5; 10 bases fit TRBD2. J was trimmed by 7 bases and V by 4 bases; bases with no gene match: 13. The CDR3 totals 16 residues. The germline V gene encodes CDR1 SGHNT and CDR2 YYREEE (reference sequence). CDR3: CASSPTSGLPQGTQYF. The CDR3 nucleotides are TGTGCCAGCAGCCCGACTAGCGGGCTCCCCCAGGGGACCCAGTACTTC.

The V gene is TRBV5-1, the J gene TRBJ2-2, with 10 bases fitting TRBD2. CDR1 is SGHRS and CDR2 is YFSETQ in the germline V gene. The CDR3 covers 16 residues. With V trimmed by 6 bases and J by 6 bases, 11 bases remained unmatched. CDR3 bases: TGCGCCAGCATTCCCTCTAGCGGGAGTCGGGCCGGGGAGCTGTTTTTT. Amino acid sequence: CASIPSSGSRAGELFF.

This chain connects TRBV19 to TRBJ2-5, with D perhaps TRBD1 (5 bases). Germline V gene sequence: CDR1 LNHDA, CDR2 SQIVND (reference sequence). This CDR3 contains 14 residues. V dropped 7 bases and J dropped 5 bases, with 17 bases sitting between them. The CDR3 nucleotides are TGTGCCAGTACGCCCCGGCAGGGCGAGGAGACCCAGTACTTC. This codes for CASTPRQGEETQYF.

The gene calls are TRBV19 and TRBJ2-2; 12 nucleotides agree with TRBD2. Germline loops: CDR1 LNHDA, CDR2 SQIVND (reference sequence). Germline trimming cut 7 bases from V and 2 bases from J; bases unmatched to any gene: 8. The CDR3 extends over 17 amino acids. The CDR3 coding sequence is TGTGCCAGTACCCCGACTAGCGGGAGTCTAAACACCGGGGAGCTGTTTTTT. This translates into CASTPTSGSLNTGELFF. Full variable domain (rest looked up from reference TRBV19 and TRBJ2-2): DGGITQSPKYLFRKEGQNVTLSCEQNLNHDAMYWYRQDPGQGLRLIYYSQIVNDFQKGDIAEGYSVSREKKESFPLTVTSAQKNPTAFYLCASTPTSGSLNTGELFFGEGSRLTVL.

V usage is TRBV7-2 and J usage is TRBJ2-7; TRBD2 matches 7 bases. Unmatched junction bases numbered 10, after V lost 1 base and J lost 7 bases. The germline V gene encodes CDR1 SGHTA and CDR2 FQGNSA. The CDR3 runs to 15 residues. CDR3 in DNA: TGTGCCAGCAGCTTAGGGGAGACAAAGCGGGAAGAGCAGTACTTC. This codes for CASSLGETKREEQYF. The entire variable domain, with the rest obtained from reference TRBV7-2 and TRBJ2-7, is as follows: GAGVSQSPSNKVTEKGKDVELRCDPISGHTALYWYRQSLGQGLEFLIYFQGNSAPDKSGLPSDRFSAERTGGSVSTLTIQRTQQEDSAVYLCASSLGETKREEQYFGPGTRLTVT.

The V call is TRBV4-1, the J call TRBJ2-1, with a weak D call TRBD1 (6 bases). The germline CDR1 and CDR2 sequences are MGHRA and YSYEKL. V was pared by 1 base and J by 2 bases, with 18 bases between. This CDR3 is built from 18 residues. Written as DNA, the CDR3 is TGCGCCAGCAGCCAAGGGGTCCAGGGGAAGGGGGCCTACAATGAGCAGTTCTTC. Encoded protein: CASSQGVQGKGAYNEQFF.

The rearrangement joins TRBV27 to TRBJ1-1; D ambiguous. The CDR3 extends over 13 amino acids. Germline V gene data show CDR1 as MNHEY and CDR2 as SMNVEV (reference sequence). V lost 2 bases and J 6 bases, leaving 10 bases between the germline ends. DNA for the CDR3: TGTGCCAGCAGTTTAGAGGGCCGGTCTGAAGCTTTCTTT. It yields the protein CASSLEGRSEAFF.

The V and J genes are TRBV7-8 and TRBJ2-4; 7 nucleotides agree with TRBD1. The V segment lost 5 bases and the J segment 7 bases; nucleotides outside the gene matches: 5. This CDR3 is 13 amino acids long. Per germline, CDR1 SGHVS and CDR2 FQNEAQ. This CDR3 reads CASSNPGQNIQYF. CDR3 nucleotides: TGTGCCAGCAGCAACCCGGGACAGAACATTCAGTACTTC.

The chain employs TRBV11-2 and TRBJ2-3, with D unresolved. Germline-derived CDR1 and CDR2 are SGHAT and FQNNGV. Trimming pared 5 bases from V and 6 bases from J, leaving 12 bases between. CDR3 length equals 13 residues. The CDR3 sequence is CASSHSPGDTQYF. Written as DNA, the CDR3 is TGTGCCAGCAGCCATTCACCCGGTGATACGCAGTATTTT.

This clone was detected once. The chain combines TRBV6-5 with TRBJ1-1, with TRBD1 matching over 7 bases. Germline assignment: CDR1 MNHEY and CDR2 SVGAGI. V shed 4 bases and J 7 bases; nucleotides not matched to a gene: 9. CDR3 length equals 14 residues. Written as DNA, the CDR3 is TGTGCCAGCAGTTCGCGCAGGGGGGCGGATGAAGCTTTCTTT. Translation: CASSSRRGADEAFF.

The chain carries TRBV7-9 and TRBJ2-1; possibly TRBD2 for D (5 bases). Germline values: CDR1 SEHNR, CDR2 FQNEAQ (reference sequence). V was pared by 5 bases and J by 8 bases, with 16 bases between. The CDR3 is made up of 14 amino acids. The CDR3 nucleotides are TGTGCCAGCAGCCAACTCGGACTTTTGGATGAGCAGTTCTTC. Protein sequence: CASSQLGLLDEQFF.

The V call is TRBV9, the J call TRBJ2-5, with 7 bases that match TRBD1. Germline CDR1 SGDLS, CDR2 YYNGEE. V lost 7 bases, J lost 1 base, and 10 bases stayed unmatched. The CDR3 has 15 residues. The CDR3 DNA follows: TGTGCCAGCGGAGATTTAGGACAGGCCCAAGAGACCCAGTACTTC. It yields the protein CASGDLGQAQETQYF.

This rearrangement joins TRBV27 to TRBJ2-6; D is possibly TRBD1 (6 bases). The CDR3 runs 17 residues. The V end was cut by 5 bases, the J end by 0 bases, with 14 bases between. Per germline, CDR1 MNHEY and CDR2 SMNVEV (reference sequence). CDR3 nucleotide sequence: TGTGCCAGCAGTCTTAAGACAGGCCGCTCTGGGGCCAACGTCCTGACTTTC. Protein sequence: CASSLKTGRSGANVLTF.

The chain joins TRBV28 to TRBJ1-2, with D perhaps TRBD1 (5 bases). The V end was cut by 2 bases, the J end by 1 base, with 14 bases between. This CDR3 is 16 amino acids long. Germline CDR1 and CDR2: MDHEN and SYDVKM. CDR3 loop: CASSLEMAGNNYGYTF. The CDR3 DNA is TGTGCCAGCAGTTTAGAGATGGCAGGGAATAACTATGGCTACACCTTC.

The sample holds a few counts of this clone. The chain is built from TRBV30 and TRBJ1-1, with D unresolved. The CDR3 consists of 15 residues. Deletions cut 5 bases from V and 0 bases from J, with 16 bases between. Germline V gives CDR1 GTSNPN, CDR2 SVGIG (reference sequence). CDR3 DNA sequence: TGTGCCTGGCACCCCATGTCCAGTATGAACACTGAAGCTTTCTTT. Residues: CAWHPMSSMNTEAFF.

This chain links TRBV19 with TRBJ2-7; 7 positions agree with TRBD2. CDR1 is LNHDA, CDR2 SQIVND, per germline (reference sequence). The CDR3 is 14 residues long. Trimming removed 5 bases from V and 4 bases from J; junction bases left unmatched: 8. The CDR3 coding sequence is TGTGCCAGTAGTCGGACTAGTAAGGGGTACGAGCAGTACTTC. Protein sequence: CASSRTSKGYEQYF. The full variable domain, with the rest looked up from reference TRBV19 and TRBJ2-7, is DGGITQSPKYLFRKEGQNVTLSCEQNLNHDAMYWYRQDPGQGLRLIYYSQIVNDFQKGDIAEGYSVSREKKESFPLTVTSAQKNPTAFYLCASSRTSKGYEQYFGPGTRLTVT.

CDR3 amino acids: CASSNSGSSSYNEQFF. In nucleotides, the CDR3 is TGTGCCAGTAGCAATAGCGGGTCGAGCTCCTACAATGAGCAGTTCTTC. This chain joins TRBV19 and TRBJ2-1; 7 bases agree with TRBD2. In germline, CDR1 is LNHDA, CDR2 SQIVND (reference sequence). CDR3 length: 16 residues. With V trimmed by 6 bases and J by 0 bases, 8 bases remained unmatched.

This clone has only one observation. CDR3 nucleotides: TGTGCCAGCAGTAATCTCGGTCCCTACGAGCAGTACTTC. This encodes CASSNLGPYEQYF. The chain joins TRBV6-1 to TRBJ2-7; D unclear. The CDR3 length is 13 residues. Between the trimmed V and J ends, which lost 5 bases and 2 bases, there was a span of 10 bases. CDR1 is MNHNS and CDR2 is SASEGT in the germline V gene.

The chain carries TRBV28 and TRBJ1-5; 7 bases are a match to TRBD1. CDR3 length: 15 amino acids. Germline CDR1 and CDR2: MDHEN and SYDVKM. J lost 7 bases, V lost 5 bases, and 11 bases had no gene match. This chain's CDR3 is CASSPPDRARQPQHF. Written as DNA, the CDR3 is TGTGCCAGCAGTCCCCCCGACAGGGCGAGGCAGCCCCAGCATTTT.

The rearrangement uses TRBV5-1 and TRBJ2-7; 13 bases match TRBD2. The CDR3 has 15 amino acids. Germline values: CDR1 SGHRS, CDR2 YFSETQ. V shed 4 bases and J 2 bases; nucleotides not matched to a gene: 3. The CDR3 is CASSLGTSGAYEQYF. The CDR3 DNA reads as TGCGCCAGCAGCCTGGGGACTAGCGGGGCCTACGAGCAGTACTTC.

The rearrangement links TRBV5-1 to TRBJ2-1; tentatively, D is TRBD1 (6 bases). Germline V gene data show CDR1 as SGHRS and CDR2 as YFSETQ. This CDR3 comprises 16 residues. V lost 4 bases, J lost 4 bases, and 18 bases lay in between. CDR3 protein: CASSPEAGALYNEQFF. For the CDR3, the DNA is TGCGCCAGCAGCCCGGAGGCAGGGGCTCTATACAATGAGCAGTTCTTC.

The chain uses TRBV28 and TRBJ1-1; TRBD1 matches at 7 bases. The trim removed 5 bases at V and 0 bases at J, leaving 6 bases unmatched. Germline V gene data show CDR1 as MDHEN and CDR2 as SYDVKM. This CDR3 contains 15 residues. Written as DNA, the CDR3 is TGTGCCAGCAGTCTTCCGGGACAGCTGAACACTGAAGCTTTCTTT. Translated, it gives CASSLPGQLNTEAFF. The full variable domain, rest sourced from reference TRBV28 and TRBJ1-1, is DVKVTQSSRYLVKRTGEKVFLECVQDMDHENMFWYRQDPGLGLRLIYFSYDVKMKEKGDIPEGYSVSREKKERFSLILESASTNQTSMYLCASSLPGQLNTEAFFGQGTRLTVV.

V and J are TRBV19 and TRBJ1-2; D remains ambiguous. There are 12 residues in the CDR3. Trimming pared 8 bases from V and 2 bases from J, leaving 9 bases between. Germline CDR1 is LNHDA and CDR2 is SQIVND (reference sequence). CDR3 region: CASGRLNYGYTF. In nucleotides, the CDR3 is TGTGCCAGTGGGAGATTAAACTATGGCTACACCTTC.

V and J are TRBV4-1 and TRBJ1-3, with 9 bases matching TRBD1. The ends lost 5 bases at V and 2 bases at J; junction bases unmatched: 4. Germline lookup yields CDR1 MGHRA and CDR2 YSYEKL. The CDR3 is 15 amino acids. The CDR3 DNA reads as TGCGCCAGCAGCTTCGGGACAGGGACTGGAAACACCATATATTTT. Residues: CASSFGTGTGNTIYF.

The chain links TRBV11-3 to TRBJ2-2; TRBD1 matches at 8 bases. Trimming took 4 bases from V and 2 from J; bases not matched to a gene: 3. The germline gives CDR1 SGHNT, CDR2 YENEEA. CDR3 length: 15 residues. The CDR3 loop reads CASSSTGVNTGELFF. CDR3 sequence (DNA): TGTGCCAGCAGCTCGACAGGGGTTAACACCGGGGAGCTGTTTTTT.

The chain is built from TRBV9 and TRBJ2-7; D gene unclear. Trimming removed 0 bases from V and 7 bases from J, with 5 bases in between. The CDR3 totals 11 residues. In germline, CDR1 is SGDLS, CDR2 YYNGEE. CDR3 coding DNA: TGTGCCAGCAGCGTAGGAGGAGAGCAGTACTTC. Translating it yields CASSVGGEQYF. The whole variable domain, filled in from reference TRBV9 and TRBJ2-7, reads DSGVTQTPKHLITATGQRVTLRCSPRSGDLSVYWYQQSLDQGLQFLIQYYNGEERAKGNILERFSAQQFPDLHSELNLSSLELGDSALYFCASSVGGEQYFGPGTRLTVT.